This T cell receptor (beta chain) was documented in a study of blood T cell repertoires in COVID-19. TCRdb's table, derived via immunoSEQ multiplex PCR, lists solely in-frame clones and lacks some. The sample lists fewer than 200,000 clones, 70% to 90% occurring once. The CDR3 runs 14 residues. CDR1 and CDR2 from the germline V gene are MDHEN and SYDVKM. Trimming left V 2 bases short and J 13 bases short, with 15 bases between. Each participant's cohort was designated according to participant-reported clinical history. The chain couples TRBV28 to TRBJ1-6, with TRBD1 as a possible D gene (5 bases). The sequence was collected from a woman aged 50 to 60 who had recovered from COVID-19. Sequencing was performed on PBMCs or T cells enriched from blood (not recorded which). DNA for the CDR3: TGTGCCAGCAGTTTAGGGGCGGAAAATTGGCCCCTCCACTTT. This encodes CASSLGAENWPLHF.